Listed here are 4 T cell receptor beta chains from one sample, sequenced in a study of blood T cells in healthy people across ages (dated by TCRdb to 2015 to 2017). To prepare the library, 5' RACE was applied. These reads were obtained on an Illumina HiSeq 2500. The second PCR ran for roughly 7 to 11 cycles and used a J-beta primer mix along with a sample-barcoded 5' primer. TCRdb applied fastp at Q25 and MiXCR to the public reads, then kept only in-frame beta chains. Each CDR3 protein gets just one entry, which takes the most common genes and DNA from the rows behind it. Across this sample there are 650,000 to 800,000 distinct CDR3 sequences, with roughly 44% seen only once. The top ten hold roughly 19% of the sample. The specimen sequenced was blood. These receptors were obtained from a man between 60 and 70 years old in good health.

V and J are TRBV6-6 and TRBJ1-4, with D tentatively TRBD1 (6 bases). The CDR3 has 15 amino acids. Germline assignment: CDR1 MNHNY and CDR2 SVGAGI (reference sequence). Trimming stripped 1 base from V and 10 bases from J, with 16 bases between. This CDR3 is CASSYFGSGDGKLFF. CDR3 nucleotide sequence: TGTGCCAGCAGTTACTTCGGGTCAGGGGATGGAAAACTGTTTTTT.

This clonotype occurred a few times. The chain recombines TRBV4-1 with TRBJ2-1; tentative D call: TRBD2 (6 bases). This CDR3 region has 14 residues. The V end lost 6 bases, the J end lost 8 bases, and 17 bases lay between the germline ends. Germline values: CDR1 MGHRA, CDR2 YSYEKL. The CDR3 here is CASSSANGGYEQFF. CDR3 DNA: TGCGCCAGCAGTAGTGCGAACGGGGGTTATGAGCAGTTCTTC.

V usage is TRBV6-2 or TRBV6-3 and J usage is TRBJ1-1; 9 bases line up with TRBD1. This CDR3 has 17 residues. With 4 bases clipped from V and 5 bases from J, the junction kept 14 bases outside the gene matches. Germline V gene lookup returns CDR1 MNHEY and CDR2 SVGEGT. The CDR3 DNA reads TGTGCCAGCAGTTTATCCCCGGGACAGGGAATATTGACTGAAGCTTTCTTT. Residues: CASSLSPGQGILTEAFF.

J is TRBJ2-4 and V is TRBV4-3; 12 bases match TRBD1. The J call could be wrong; TRBJ2-7 is a better fit for the DNA end. This CDR3 region has 18 residues. Germline CDR1 and CDR2: LGHNA and YSLEER. The CDR3 protein is CASSQDRGRGQGASEQYF. The DNA of the CDR3 is TGCGCCAGCAGCCAAGATCGAGGGCGGGGACAGGGGGCATCCGAGCAGTACTTC.